This record concerns one T cell receptor (beta chain) sequence. The germline V and J ends were trimmed by 6 bases and 0 bases, with 23 bases remaining between them. The length of the CDR3 is 19 residues. Germline V CDR1 and CDR2: MDHEN, SYDVKM. This sample was included in a study of blood T cell repertoires in COVID-19. The authors' processing: Amplified reference gene primers provided the basis for estimating nucleated cell counts. The data were produced by immunoSEQ multiplex PCR, yet TCRdb's version contains in-frame clones alone and is incomplete. For V, J and clone size, that table is used; D and trimming come from the DNA. The table has hundreds of thousands of clones, approximately 86% seen once.

The gene calls are TRBV28 and TRBJ1-4; D may be TRBD1 (5 bases). The sample taken for sequencing was PBMCs or T cells enriched from blood (not recorded which). This clonotype originated in a woman aged 25 to 39 who had recovered from COVID-19. Here the CDR3 reads CASSPLGPHNPATNEKLFF. CDR3 in DNA: TGTGCCAGCAGCCCCCTGGGGCCCCACAATCCTGCAACTAATGAAAAACTGTTTTTT.